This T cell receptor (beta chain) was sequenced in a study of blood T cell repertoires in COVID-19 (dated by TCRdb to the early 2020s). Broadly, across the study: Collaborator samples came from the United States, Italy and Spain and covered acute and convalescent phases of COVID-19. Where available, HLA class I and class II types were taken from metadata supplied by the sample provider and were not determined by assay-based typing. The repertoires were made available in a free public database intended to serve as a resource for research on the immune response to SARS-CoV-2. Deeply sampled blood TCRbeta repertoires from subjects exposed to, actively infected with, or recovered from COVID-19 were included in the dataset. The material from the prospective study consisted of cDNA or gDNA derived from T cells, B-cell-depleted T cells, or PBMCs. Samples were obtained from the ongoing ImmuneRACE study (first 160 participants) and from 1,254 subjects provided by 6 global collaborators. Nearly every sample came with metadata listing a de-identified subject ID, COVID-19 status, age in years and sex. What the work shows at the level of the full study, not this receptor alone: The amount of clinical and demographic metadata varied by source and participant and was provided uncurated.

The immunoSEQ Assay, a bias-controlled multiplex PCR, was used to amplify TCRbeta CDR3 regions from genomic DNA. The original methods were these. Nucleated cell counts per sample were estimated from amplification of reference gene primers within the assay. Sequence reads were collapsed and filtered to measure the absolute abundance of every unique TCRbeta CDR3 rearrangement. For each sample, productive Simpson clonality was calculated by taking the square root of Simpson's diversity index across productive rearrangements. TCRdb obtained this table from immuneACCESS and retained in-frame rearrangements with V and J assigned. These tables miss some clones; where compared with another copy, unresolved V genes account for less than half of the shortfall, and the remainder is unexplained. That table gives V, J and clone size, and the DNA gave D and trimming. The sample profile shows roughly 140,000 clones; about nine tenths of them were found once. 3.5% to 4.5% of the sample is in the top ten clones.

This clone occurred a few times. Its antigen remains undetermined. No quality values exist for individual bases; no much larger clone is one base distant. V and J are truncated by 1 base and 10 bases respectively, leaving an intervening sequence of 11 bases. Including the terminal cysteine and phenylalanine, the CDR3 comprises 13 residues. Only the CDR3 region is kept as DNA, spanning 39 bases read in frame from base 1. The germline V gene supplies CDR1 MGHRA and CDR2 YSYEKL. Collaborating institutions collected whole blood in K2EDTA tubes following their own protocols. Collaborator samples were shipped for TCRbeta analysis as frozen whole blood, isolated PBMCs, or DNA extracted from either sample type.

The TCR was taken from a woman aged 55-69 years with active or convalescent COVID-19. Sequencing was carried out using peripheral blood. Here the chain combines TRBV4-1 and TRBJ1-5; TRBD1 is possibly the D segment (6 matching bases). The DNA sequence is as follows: TGCGCCAGCAGCCAAGCAGGGACACGTCCCCAGCATTTT. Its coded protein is CASSQAGTRPQHF.